Listed below are T cell receptor beta chains from one sample, sequenced in a study of T cells in Graves' hyperthyroidism and ophthalmopathy. TCRdb processed the multiplex PCR reads anew with MiXCR; each CDR3 protein has one entry. The table has around 600,000 distinct CDR3 sequences, roughly 14% seen once. The specimen was blood. These receptors were taken from a woman in her fifties or sixties with Graves' ophthalmopathy. The CDR3 runs from the conserved cysteine through the conserved F or W. A D gene is named only where the DNA matches it firmly. Clone size appears in some rows only: once, few, many, or a class for an expanded clone.

j_gene: TRBJ1-6
v_gene: TRBV28
d_gene: -
abundance: -
CDR3nt: TGTGCCAGCAGTCCCCCCATGGGGCTCCGTTTCAATTCACCCCTCCACTTT
CDR3aa: CASSPPMGLRFNSPLHF

j_gene: TRBJ2-7
v_gene: TRBV29-1
d_gene: -
abundance: many
CDR3nt: TGCAGCGTTGGGCAGTTAGACGAGCAGTACTTC
CDR3aa: CSVGQLDEQYF

j_gene: TRBJ1-2
v_gene: TRBV12-3/TRBV12-4
d_gene: TRBD1
abundance: -
CDR3nt: TGTGCCAGCAGTAAACAGGGGACGTGGGGTGGCTACACCTTC
CDR3aa: CASSKQGTWGGYTF

j_gene: TRBJ1-1
v_gene: TRBV27
d_gene: TRBD1
abundance: -
CDR3nt: TGTGCCAGCAAACTGGGACAGAGTTACACTGAAGCTTTCTTT
CDR3aa: CASKLGQSYTEAFF

j_gene: TRBJ2-7
v_gene: TRBV6-1
d_gene: TRBD2
abundance: many
CDR3nt: TGTGCCAGTAAAACAGCGGGGCCCTACGAGCAGTACTTC
CDR3aa: CASKTAGPYEQYF

j_gene: TRBJ2-3
v_gene: TRBV20-1
d_gene: TRBD2
abundance: many
CDR3nt: TGCAGTGTGAGGGACTACTTCACAGATACGCAGTATTTT
CDR3aa: CSVRDYFTDTQYF

j_gene: TRBJ2-7
v_gene: TRBV30
d_gene: -
abundance: many
CDR3nt: TGTGCCTGGAACCGAGGGGGTCCCCCCTACGAGCAGTACTTC
CDR3aa: CAWNRGGPPYEQYF

j_gene: TRBJ2-7
v_gene: TRBV7-2
d_gene: -
abundance: many
CDR3nt: TGTGCCAGCAGCTTATCTTCGACTACCACCTACGAGCAGTACTTC
CDR3aa: CASSLSSTTTYEQYF

j_gene: TRBJ1-5
v_gene: TRBV12-3/TRBV12-4
d_gene: -
abundance: many
CDR3nt: TGTGCCAGCAGTCCTCGCTTGGGGGGGGGGGTCCTTAGCAATCAGCCCCAGCATTTT
CDR3aa: CASSPRLGGGVLSNQPQHF

j_gene: TRBJ1-2
v_gene: TRBV29-1
d_gene: -
abundance: -
CDR3nt: TGCAGCGTTGGGGACAATAAGGGCGAGGTCGGCTATGGCTACACCTTC
CDR3aa: CSVGDNKGEVGYGYTF